This T cell receptor (beta chain) was profiled in a study of shared T cell receptors in the human thymus. Libraries were prepared by immunoSEQ multiplex PCR; TCRdb keeps only in-frame clonotypes and omits some of them. Among over 650,000 clones, 80% to 90% were seen once, and the ten largest hold roughly 0.0086%. The germline V gene encodes CDR1 LGHNA and CDR2 YSLEER. CDR3 length equals 14 residues. J gave up 2 bases and V 4 bases, and 4 bases lay outside the gene matches. These data were likewise used in another study, on human thymus T cells. As that study records: Those donating were healthy Finnish infants in corrective surgery for congenital heart defects. Obtained as resections during corrective heart surgery, the thymus tissue was then studied. Use of V and J genes seemed skewed within the thymic and blood repertoires. Reports from related research described highly overlapping thymic repertoires among unrelated individuals.

The sequenced material came from thymocytes. The sequence was obtained from a boy in the first two years of life with a congenital heart defect. The chain employs TRBV4-3 and TRBJ1-2; 7 bases are a match to TRBD1. For the CDR3, the DNA is TGCGCCAGCAGCCTCACACAGGGGAACTATGGCTACACCTTC. Translated, it gives CASSLTQGNYGYTF.